This TCR beta chain is drawn from a study of T cell repertoires in cytomegalovirus infection. Concerning this clonotype: Antigen unknown.

TCRdb re-called the reads through MiXCR, storing one row per CDR3 protein. The sample contains hundreds of thousands of distinct CDR3 sequences, 25% to 35% of which appear only once. This CDR3 is 14 amino acids long. V was shortened by 2 bases and J by 4 bases, with 12 bases between the two germline ends. Germline V CDR1 and CDR2: SNHLY, FYNNEI. Study-level points and caveats: Cumulative frequency (of public TCR beta family members) identified carriers of CMV plus the relevant HLA.

The source is a human donor in good health (CMV status not recorded). Some clones in this sample may be carry-over from other donors' samples. The material was cultured PBMCs, obtained from culture after CMV antigen stimulation. The V gene is TRBV2, the J gene TRBJ2-7; the D call may be TRBD1 or TRBD2 (6 bases each). This CDR3 reads CASSESGARYEQYF. The CDR3 nucleotides read TGTGCCAGCAGTGAATCGGGGGCGCGGTACGAGCAGTACTTC.